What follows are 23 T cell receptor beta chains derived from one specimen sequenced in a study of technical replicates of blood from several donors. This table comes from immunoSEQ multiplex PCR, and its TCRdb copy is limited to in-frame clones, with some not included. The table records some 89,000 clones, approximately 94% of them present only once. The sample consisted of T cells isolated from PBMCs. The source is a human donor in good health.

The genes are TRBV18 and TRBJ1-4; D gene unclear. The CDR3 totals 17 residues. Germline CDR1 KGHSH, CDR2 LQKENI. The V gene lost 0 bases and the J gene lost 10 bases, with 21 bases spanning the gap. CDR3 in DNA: TGTGCCAGCTCACCACCGAGGGCGTCCGGTACCTTTGTAAAACTGTTTTTT. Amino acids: CASSPPRASGTFVKLFF.

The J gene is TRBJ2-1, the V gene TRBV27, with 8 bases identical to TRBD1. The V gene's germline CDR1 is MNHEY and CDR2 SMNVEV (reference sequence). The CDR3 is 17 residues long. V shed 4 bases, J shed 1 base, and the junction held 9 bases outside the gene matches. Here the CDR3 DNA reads TGTGCCAGCAGTTCGCTCCTGGACAGGGTTTCCTACAATGAGCAGTTCTTC. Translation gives CASSSLLDRVSYNEQFF.

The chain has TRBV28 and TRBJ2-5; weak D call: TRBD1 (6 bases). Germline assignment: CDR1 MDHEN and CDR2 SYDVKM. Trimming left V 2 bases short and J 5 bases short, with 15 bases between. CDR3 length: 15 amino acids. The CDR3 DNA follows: TGTGCCAGCAGTTTAGGGGACACTCGCATGGAGACCCAGTACTTC. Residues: CASSLGDTRMETQYF.

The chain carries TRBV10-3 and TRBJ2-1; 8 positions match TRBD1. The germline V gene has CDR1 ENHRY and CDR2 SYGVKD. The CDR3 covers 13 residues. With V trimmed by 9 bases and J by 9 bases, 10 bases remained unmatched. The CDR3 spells CAITEDRVSEQFF. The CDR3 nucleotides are TGTGCCATTACCGAGGACAGGGTGAGTGAGCAGTTCTTC.

DNA for the CDR3: TGCAGCGTCATCTCGTCCACAGGGGAGCTTAGCAATCAGCCCCAGCATTTT. Protein: CSVISSTGELSNQPQHF. The V and J genes are TRBV29-1 and TRBJ1-5; the match to TRBD1 covers 7 bases. Germline lookup yields CDR1 SQVTM and CDR2 ANQGSEA. The CDR3 sequence is 17 residues long. V dropped 6 bases and J dropped 0; count of bases not matched to a gene: 14.

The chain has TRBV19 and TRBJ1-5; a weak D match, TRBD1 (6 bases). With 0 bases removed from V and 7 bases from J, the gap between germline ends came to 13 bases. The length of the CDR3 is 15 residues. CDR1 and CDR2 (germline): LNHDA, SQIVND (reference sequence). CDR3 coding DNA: TGTGCCAGTAGTATAGATCCAGGGGCGGGCCAGCCCCAGCATTTT. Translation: CASSIDPGAGQPQHF.

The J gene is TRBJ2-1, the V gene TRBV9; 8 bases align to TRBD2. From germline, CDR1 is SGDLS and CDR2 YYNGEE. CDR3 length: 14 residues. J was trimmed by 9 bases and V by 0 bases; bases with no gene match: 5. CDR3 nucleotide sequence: TGTGCCAGCAGCGTAGCGGGAGGGACGGGTGAGCAGTTCTTC. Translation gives CASSVAGGTGEQFF.

DNA of the CDR3: TGTGCCAGGTTATTGGCGGTTGGGACTGAAGCTTTCTTT. Amino acids: CARLLAVGTEAFF. V usage is TRBV6-6 and J usage is TRBJ1-1, with D unresolved. CDR3 length equals 13 residues. V shed 9 bases and J shed 5 bases, with 16 bases lying between them. Germline CDR1 reads MNHNY; CDR2 reads SVGAGI (reference sequence).

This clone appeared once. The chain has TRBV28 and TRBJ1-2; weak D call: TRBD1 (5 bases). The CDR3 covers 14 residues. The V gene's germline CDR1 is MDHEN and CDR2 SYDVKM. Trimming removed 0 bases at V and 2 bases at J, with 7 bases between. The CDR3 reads CASSLWTANYGYTF. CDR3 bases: TGTGCCAGCAGTTTATGGACAGCCAACTATGGCTACACCTTC.

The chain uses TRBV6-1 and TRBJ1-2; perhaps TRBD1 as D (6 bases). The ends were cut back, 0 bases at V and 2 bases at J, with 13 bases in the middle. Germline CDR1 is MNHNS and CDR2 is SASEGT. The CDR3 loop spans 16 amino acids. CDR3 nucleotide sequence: TGTGCCAGCAGTGAAGCGGGGGACATTGGCAACTATGGCTACACCTTC. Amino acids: CASSEAGDIGNYGYTF.

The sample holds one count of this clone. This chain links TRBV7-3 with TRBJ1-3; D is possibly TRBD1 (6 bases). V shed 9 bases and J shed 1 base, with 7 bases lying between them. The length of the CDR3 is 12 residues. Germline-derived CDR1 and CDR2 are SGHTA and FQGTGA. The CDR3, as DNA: TGTGCCAGGACAGGTTCTGGAAACACCATATATTTT. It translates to CARTGSGNTIYF.

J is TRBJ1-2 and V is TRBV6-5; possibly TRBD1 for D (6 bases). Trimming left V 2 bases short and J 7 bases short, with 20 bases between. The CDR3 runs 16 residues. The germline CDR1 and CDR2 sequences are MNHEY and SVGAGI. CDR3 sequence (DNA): TGTGCCAGCAGTTACCTGGGGGCGGTTAACTCGGTTGGCTACACCTTC. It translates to CASSYLGAVNSVGYTF.

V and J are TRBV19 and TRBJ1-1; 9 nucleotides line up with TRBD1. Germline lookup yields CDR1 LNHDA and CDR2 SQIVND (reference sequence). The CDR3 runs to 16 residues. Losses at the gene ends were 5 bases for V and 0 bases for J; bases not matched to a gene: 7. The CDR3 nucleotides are TGTGCCAGTAGTTCAGGGACAGGGACCATGAACACTGAAGCTTTCTTT. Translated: CASSSGTGTMNTEAFF.

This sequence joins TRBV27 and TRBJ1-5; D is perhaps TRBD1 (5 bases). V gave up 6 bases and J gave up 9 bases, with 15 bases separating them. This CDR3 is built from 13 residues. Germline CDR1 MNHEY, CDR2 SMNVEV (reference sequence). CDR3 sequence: CASSSQWGRPQHF. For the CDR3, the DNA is TGTGCCAGCAGCTCCCAGTGGGGCCGGCCCCAGCATTTT.

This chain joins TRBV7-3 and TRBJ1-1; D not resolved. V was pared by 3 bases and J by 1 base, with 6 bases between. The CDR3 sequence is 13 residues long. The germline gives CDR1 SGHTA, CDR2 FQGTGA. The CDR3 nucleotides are TGTGCCAGCAGCTTGGCAAAGAACACTGAAGCTTTCTTT. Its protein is CASSLAKNTEAFF. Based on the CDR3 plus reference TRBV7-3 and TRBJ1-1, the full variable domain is GAGVSQTPSNKVTEKGKYVELRCDPISGHTALYWYRQSLGQGPEFLIYFQGTGAADDSGLPNDRFFAVRPEGSVSTLKIQRTERGDSAVYLCASSLAKNTEAFFGQGTRLTVV.

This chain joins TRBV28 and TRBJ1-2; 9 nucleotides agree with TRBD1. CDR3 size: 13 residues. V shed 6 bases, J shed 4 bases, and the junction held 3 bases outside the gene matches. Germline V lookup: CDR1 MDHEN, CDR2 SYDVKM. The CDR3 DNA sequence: TGTGCCAGCAGCCTGACAGGGGGCTATGGCTACACCTTC. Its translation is CASSLTGGYGYTF.

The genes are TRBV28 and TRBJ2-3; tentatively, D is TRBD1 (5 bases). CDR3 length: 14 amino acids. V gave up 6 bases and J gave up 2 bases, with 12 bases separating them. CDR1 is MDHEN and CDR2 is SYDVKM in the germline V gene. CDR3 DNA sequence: TGTGCCAGCAGCCGCGGACAACCCACAGATACGCAGTATTTT. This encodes CASSRGQPTDTQYF. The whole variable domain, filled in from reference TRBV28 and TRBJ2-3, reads DVKVTQSSRYLVKRTGEKVFLECVQDMDHENMFWYRQDPGLGLRLIYFSYDVKMKEKGDIPEGYSVSREKKERFSLILESASTNQTSMYLCASSRGQPTDTQYFGPGTRLTVL.

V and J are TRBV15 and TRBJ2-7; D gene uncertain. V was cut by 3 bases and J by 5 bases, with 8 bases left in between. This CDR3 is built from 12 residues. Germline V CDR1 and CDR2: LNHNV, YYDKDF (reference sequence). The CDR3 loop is CATSSDMNEQYF. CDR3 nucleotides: TGTGCCACCAGCAGCGACATGAACGAGCAGTACTTC. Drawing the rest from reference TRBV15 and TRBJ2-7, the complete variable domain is DAMVIQNPRYQVTQFGKPVTLSCSQTLNHNVMYWYQQKSSQAPKLLFHYYDKDFNNEADTPDNFQSRRPNTSFCFLDIRSPGLGDTAMYLCATSSDMNEQYFGPGTRLTVT.

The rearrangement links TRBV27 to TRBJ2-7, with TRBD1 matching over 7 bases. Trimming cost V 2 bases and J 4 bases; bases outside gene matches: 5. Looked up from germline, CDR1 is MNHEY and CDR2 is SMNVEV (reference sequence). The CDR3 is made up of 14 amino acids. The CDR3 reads CASSLPDRWYEQYF. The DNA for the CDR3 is TGTGCCAGCAGTTTACCGGACAGGTGGTACGAGCAGTACTTC.

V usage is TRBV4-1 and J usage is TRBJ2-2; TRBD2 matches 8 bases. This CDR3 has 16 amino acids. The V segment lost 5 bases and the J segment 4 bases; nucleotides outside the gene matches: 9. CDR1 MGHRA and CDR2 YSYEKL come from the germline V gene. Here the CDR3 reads CASSSRAGVSTGELFF. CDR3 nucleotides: TGCGCCAGCAGCTCTCGAGCGGGAGTAAGCACCGGGGAGCTGTTTTTT.

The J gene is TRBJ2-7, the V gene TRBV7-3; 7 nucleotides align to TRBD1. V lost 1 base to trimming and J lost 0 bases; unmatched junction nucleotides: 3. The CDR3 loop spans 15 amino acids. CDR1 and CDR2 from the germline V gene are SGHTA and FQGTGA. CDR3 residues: CASSLMGDSSYEQYF. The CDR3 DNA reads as TGTGCCAGCAGCTTAATGGGGGACAGCTCCTACGAGCAGTACTTC. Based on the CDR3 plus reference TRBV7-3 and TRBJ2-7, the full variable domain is GAGVSQTPSNKVTEKGKYVELRCDPISGHTALYWYRQSLGQGPEFLIYFQGTGAADDSGLPNDRFFAVRPEGSVSTLKIQRTERGDSAVYLCASSLMGDSSYEQYFGPGTRLTVT.

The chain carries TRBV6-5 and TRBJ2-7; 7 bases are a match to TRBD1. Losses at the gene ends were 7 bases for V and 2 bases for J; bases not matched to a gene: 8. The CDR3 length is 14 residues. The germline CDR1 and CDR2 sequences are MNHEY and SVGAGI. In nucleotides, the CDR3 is TGTGCCAGCAAGATGGGACAGCCCACCTACGAGCAGTACTTC. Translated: CASKMGQPTYEQYF.

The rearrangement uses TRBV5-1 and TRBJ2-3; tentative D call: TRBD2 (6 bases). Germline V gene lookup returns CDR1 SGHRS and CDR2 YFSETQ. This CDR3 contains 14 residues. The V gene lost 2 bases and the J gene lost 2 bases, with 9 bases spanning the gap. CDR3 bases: TGCGCCAGCAGCTTTGGGACTCCCACAGATACGCAGTATTTT. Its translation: CASSFGTPTDTQYF.